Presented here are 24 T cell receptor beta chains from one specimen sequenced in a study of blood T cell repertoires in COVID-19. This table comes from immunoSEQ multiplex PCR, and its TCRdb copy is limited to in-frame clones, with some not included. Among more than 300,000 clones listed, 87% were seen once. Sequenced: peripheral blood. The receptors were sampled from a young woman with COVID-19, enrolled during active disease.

The CDR3 spells CASSQGRGRTSGQETQYF. The CDR3, as DNA: TGCGCCAGCAGCCAAGGGAGGGGGCGAACTAGCGGCCAAGAGACCCAGTACTTC. The chain combines TRBV4-1 with TRBJ2-5, with D tentatively TRBD2 (8 bases). This CDR3 region has 18 residues. Germline CDR1 reads MGHRA; CDR2 reads YSYEKL. The ends were cut back, 1 base at V and 1 base at J, with 19 bases in the middle.

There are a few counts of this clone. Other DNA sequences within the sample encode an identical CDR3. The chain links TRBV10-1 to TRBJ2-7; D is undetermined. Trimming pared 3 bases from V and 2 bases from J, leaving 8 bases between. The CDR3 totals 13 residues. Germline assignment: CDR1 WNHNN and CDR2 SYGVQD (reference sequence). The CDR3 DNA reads TGCGCCAGCAGTGAATCCTCTACCTACGAGCAGTACTTC. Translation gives CASSESSTYEQYF.

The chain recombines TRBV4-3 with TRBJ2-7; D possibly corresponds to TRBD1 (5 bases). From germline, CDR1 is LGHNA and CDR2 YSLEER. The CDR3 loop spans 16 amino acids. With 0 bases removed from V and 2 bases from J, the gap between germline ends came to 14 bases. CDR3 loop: CASSQDLNGAPYEQYF. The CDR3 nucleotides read TGCGCCAGCAGCCAAGACCTCAATGGGGCCCCCTACGAGCAGTACTTC.

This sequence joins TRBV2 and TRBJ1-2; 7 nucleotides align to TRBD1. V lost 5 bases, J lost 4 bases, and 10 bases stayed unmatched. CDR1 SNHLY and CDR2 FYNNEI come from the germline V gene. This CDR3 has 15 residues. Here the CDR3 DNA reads TGTGCCAGCAGTCGACAGGGAACCCCTTCCTATGGCTACACCTTC. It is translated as CASSRQGTPSYGYTF.

The CDR3 region is CASSPSRFSGGDTQYF. CDR3 DNA: TGTGCCAGCAGCCCAAGCCGGTTCAGCGGGGGAGATACGCAGTATTTT. V is TRBV11-2 and J is TRBJ2-3; 8 positions agree with TRBD2. Losses at the gene ends were 5 bases for V and 5 bases for J; bases not matched to a gene: 12. The CDR3 is made up of 16 amino acids. Germline CDR1 reads SGHAT; CDR2 reads FQNNGV.

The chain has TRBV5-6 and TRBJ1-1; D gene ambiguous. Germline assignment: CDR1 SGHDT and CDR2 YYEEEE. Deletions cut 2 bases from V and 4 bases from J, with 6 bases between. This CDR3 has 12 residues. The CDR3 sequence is CASSFAVTEAFF. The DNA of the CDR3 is TGTGCCAGCAGCTTTGCGGTCACTGAAGCTTTCTTT.

CDR3 loop: CASSTNTGTGVYEQYF. The CDR3 DNA follows: TGTGCCAGCAGCACAAACACCGGGACAGGGGTCTACGAGCAGTACTTC. The chain is built from TRBV7-8 and TRBJ2-7, with TRBD1 matching over 10 bases. This CDR3 has 16 residues. The J segment lost 3 bases and the V segment lost 5 bases, leaving 10 bases of the junction unmatched. Looked up from germline, CDR1 is SGHVS and CDR2 is FQNEAQ.

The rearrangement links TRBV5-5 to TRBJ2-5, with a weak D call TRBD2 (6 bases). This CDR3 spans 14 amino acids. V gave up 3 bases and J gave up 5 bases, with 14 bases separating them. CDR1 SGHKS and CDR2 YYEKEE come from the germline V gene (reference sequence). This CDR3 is CASSSGRMGETQYF. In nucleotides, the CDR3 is TGTGCCAGCAGCTCGGGGAGGATGGGGGAGACCCAGTACTTC.

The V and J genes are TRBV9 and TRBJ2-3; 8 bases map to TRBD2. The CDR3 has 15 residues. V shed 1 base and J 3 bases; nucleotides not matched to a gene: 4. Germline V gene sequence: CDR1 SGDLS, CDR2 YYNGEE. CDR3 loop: CASSVIPGGTDTQYF. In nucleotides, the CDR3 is TGTGCCAGCAGCGTAATCCCGGGAGGGACAGATACGCAGTATTTT.

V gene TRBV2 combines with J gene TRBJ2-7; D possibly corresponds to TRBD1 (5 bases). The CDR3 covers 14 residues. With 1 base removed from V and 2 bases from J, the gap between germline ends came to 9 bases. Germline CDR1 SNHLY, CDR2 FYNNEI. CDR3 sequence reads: CASSEEGRPYEQYF. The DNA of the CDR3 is TGTGCCAGCAGTGAAGAGGGGCGCCCCTACGAGCAGTACTTC.

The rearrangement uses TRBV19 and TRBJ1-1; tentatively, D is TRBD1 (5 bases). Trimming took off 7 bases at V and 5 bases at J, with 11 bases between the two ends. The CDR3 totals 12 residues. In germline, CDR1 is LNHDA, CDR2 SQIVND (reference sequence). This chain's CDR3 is CASNDQGTEAFF. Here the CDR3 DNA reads TGTGCCAGTAATGATCAGGGTACTGAAGCTTTCTTT.

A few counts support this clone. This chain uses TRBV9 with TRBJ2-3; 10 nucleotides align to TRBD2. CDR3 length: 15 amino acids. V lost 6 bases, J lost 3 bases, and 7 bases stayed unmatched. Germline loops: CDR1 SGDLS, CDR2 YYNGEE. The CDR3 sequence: CASTSGRAETDTQYF. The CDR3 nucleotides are TGTGCCAGCACCAGCGGGAGGGCGGAGACAGATACGCAGTATTTT.

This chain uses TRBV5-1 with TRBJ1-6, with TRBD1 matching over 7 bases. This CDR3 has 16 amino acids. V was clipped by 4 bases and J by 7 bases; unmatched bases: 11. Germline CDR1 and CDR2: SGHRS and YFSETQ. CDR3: CASSLRQGRGNSPLHF. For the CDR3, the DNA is TGCGCCAGCAGCCTCCGACAGGGCAGAGGCAATTCACCCCTCCACTTT. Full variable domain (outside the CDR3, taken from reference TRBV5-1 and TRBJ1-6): KAGVTQTPRYLIKTRGQQVTLSCSPISGHRSVSWYQQTPGQGLQFLFEYFSETQRNKGNFPGRFSGRQFSNSRSEMNVSTLELGDSALYLCASSLRQGRGNSPLHFGNGTRLTVT.

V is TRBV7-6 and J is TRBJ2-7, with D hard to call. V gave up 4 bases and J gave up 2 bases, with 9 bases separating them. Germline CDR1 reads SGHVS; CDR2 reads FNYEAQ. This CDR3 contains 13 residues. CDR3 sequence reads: CASSSRGAYEQYF. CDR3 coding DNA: TGTGCCAGCAGCTCCCGAGGTGCCTACGAGCAGTACTTC.

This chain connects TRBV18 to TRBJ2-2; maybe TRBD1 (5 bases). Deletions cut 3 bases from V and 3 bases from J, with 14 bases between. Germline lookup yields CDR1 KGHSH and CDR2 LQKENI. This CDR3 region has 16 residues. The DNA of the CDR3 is TGTGCCAGCTCACCCCCCCAGGGTGGGGACACCGGGGAGCTGTTTTTT. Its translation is CASSPPQGGDTGELFF.

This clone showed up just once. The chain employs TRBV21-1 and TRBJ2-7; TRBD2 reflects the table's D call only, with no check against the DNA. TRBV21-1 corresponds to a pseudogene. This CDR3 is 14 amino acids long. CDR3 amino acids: CASSKERSSYEQYF. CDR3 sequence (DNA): TGTGCCAGCAGCAAAGAGCGGAGCTCCTACGAGCAGTACTTC.

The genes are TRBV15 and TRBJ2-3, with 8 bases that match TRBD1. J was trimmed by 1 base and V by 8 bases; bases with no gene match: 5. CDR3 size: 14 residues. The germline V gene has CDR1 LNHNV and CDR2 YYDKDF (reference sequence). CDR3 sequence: CATAPTGGTDTQYF. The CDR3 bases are TGTGCCACCGCTCCGACAGGGGGCACAGATACGCAGTATTTT.

The CDR3 here is CASIRMAAGVETQYF. The CDR3 nucleotides read TGTGCCAGCATCAGAATGGCGGCAGGGGTTGAGACCCAGTACTTC. The genes are TRBV3-1 (or the pseudogene TRBV3-2) and TRBJ2-5; D may be TRBD1 (6 bases). The CDR3 extends over 15 amino acids. The V and J ends lost 7 bases and 5 bases respectively, with 20 bases between them. The germline V gene has CDR1 LGHDT and CDR2 YNNKEL (reference sequence).

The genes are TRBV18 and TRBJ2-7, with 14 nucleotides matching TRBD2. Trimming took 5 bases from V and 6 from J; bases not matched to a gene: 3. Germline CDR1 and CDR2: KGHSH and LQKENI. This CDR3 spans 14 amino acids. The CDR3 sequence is CASSGTSGSLEQYF. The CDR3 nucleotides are TGTGCCAGCTCAGGGACTAGCGGGAGTCTCGAGCAGTACTTC. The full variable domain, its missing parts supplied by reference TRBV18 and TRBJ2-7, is NAGVMQNPRHLVRRRGQEARLRCSPMKGHSHVYWYRQLPEEGLKFMVYLQKENIIDESGMPKERFSAEFPKEGPSILRIQQVVRGDSAAYFCASSGTSGSLEQYFGPGTRLTVT.

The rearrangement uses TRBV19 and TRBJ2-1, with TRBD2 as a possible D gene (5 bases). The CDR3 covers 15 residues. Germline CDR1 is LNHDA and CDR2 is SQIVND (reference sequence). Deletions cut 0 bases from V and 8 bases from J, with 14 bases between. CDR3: CASSIDRDGNYEQFF. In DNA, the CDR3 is TGTGCCAGTAGTATAGACCGGGATGGGAATTATGAGCAGTTCTTC.

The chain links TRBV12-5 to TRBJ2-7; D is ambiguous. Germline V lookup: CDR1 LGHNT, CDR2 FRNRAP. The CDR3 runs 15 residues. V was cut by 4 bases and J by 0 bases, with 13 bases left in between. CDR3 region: CASGSPSGYSYEQYF. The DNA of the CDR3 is TGTGCTAGTGGTTCCCCCTCCGGGTACTCCTACGAGCAGTACTTC.

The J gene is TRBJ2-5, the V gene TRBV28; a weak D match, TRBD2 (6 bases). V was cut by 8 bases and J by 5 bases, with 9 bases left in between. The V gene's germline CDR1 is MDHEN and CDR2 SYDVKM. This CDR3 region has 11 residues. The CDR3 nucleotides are TGTGCCAGCCGTGGGAGGGAGACCCAGTACTTC. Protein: CASRGRETQYF.

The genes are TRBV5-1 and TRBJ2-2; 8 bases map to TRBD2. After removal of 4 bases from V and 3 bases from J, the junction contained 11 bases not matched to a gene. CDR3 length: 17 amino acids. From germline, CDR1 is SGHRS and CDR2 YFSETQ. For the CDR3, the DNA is TGCGCCAGCAGCCCGGAGGCGACTAGCGCTTACACCGGGGAGCTGTTTTTT. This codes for CASSPEATSAYTGELFF.

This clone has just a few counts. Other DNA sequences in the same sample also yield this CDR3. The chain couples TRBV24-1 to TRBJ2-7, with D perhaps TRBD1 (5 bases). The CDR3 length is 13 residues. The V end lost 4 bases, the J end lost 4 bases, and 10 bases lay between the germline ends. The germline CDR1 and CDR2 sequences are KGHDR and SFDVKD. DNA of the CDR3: TGTGCCACCAGTGACCCGGACATTTACGAGCAGTACTTC. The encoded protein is CATSDPDIYEQYF.